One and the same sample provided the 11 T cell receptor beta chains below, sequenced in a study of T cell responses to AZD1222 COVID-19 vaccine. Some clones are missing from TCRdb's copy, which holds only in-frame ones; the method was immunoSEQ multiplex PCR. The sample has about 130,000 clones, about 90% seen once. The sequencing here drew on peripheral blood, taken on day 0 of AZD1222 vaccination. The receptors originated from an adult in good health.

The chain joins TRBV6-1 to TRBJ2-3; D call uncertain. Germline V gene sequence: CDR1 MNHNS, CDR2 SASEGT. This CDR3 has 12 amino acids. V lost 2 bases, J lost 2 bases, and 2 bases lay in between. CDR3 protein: CASSEYTDTQYF. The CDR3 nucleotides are TGTGCCAGCAGTGAATACACAGATACGCAGTATTTT.

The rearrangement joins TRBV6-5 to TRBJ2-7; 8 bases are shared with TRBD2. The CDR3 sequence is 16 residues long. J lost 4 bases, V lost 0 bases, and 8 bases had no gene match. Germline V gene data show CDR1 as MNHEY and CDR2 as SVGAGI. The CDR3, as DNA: TGTGCCAGCAGTTACTCGAGTGGGACTAGTCAATACGAGCAGTACTTC. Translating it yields CASSYSSGTSQYEQYF.

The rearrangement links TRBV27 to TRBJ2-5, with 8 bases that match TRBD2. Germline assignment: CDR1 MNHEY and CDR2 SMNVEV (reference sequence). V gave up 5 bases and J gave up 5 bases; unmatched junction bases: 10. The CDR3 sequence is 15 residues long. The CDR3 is CASSAPERGLETQYF. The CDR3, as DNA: TGTGCCAGCAGTGCCCCCGAGCGGGGGTTGGAGACCCAGTACTTC.

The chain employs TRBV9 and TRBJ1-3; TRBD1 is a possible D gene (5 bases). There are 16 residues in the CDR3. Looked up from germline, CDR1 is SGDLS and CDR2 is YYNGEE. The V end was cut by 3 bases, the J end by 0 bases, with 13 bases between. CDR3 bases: TGTGCCAGCAGCGCACCGGGACGGGTCTCTGGAAACACCATATATTTT. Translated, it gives CASSAPGRVSGNTIYF.

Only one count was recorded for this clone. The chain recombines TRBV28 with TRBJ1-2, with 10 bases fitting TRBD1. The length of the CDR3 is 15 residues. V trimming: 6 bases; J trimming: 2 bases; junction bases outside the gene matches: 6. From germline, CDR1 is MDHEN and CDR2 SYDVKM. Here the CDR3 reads CASRIDRGRNYGYTF. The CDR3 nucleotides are TGTGCCAGCAGAATCGACAGGGGGCGCAACTATGGCTACACCTTC.

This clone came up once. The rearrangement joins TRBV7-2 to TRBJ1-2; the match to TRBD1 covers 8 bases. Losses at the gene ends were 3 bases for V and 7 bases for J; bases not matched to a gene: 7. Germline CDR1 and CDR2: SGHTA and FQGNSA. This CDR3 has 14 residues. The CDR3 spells CASSFSGQGSGYTF. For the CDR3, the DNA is TGTGCCAGCAGCTTTTCAGGACAGGGTAGTGGCTACACCTTC. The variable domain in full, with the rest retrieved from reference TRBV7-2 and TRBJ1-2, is GAGVSQSPSNKVTEKGKDVELRCDPISGHTALYWYRQSLGQGLEFLIYFQGNSAPDKSGLPSDRFSAERTGGSVSTLTIQRTQQEDSAVYLCASSFSGQGSGYTFGSGTRLTVV.

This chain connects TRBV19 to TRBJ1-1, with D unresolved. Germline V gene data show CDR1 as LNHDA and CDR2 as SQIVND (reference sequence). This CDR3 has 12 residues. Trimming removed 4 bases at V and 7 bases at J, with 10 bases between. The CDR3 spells CASSTEQSEAFF. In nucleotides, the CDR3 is TGTGCCAGTAGTACGGAACAGAGTGAAGCTTTCTTT. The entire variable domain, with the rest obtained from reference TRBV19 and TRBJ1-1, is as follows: DGGITQSPKYLFRKEGQNVTLSCEQNLNHDAMYWYRQDPGQGLRLIYYSQIVNDFQKGDIAEGYSVSREKKESFPLTVTSAQKNPTAFYLCASSTEQSEAFFGQGTRLTVV.

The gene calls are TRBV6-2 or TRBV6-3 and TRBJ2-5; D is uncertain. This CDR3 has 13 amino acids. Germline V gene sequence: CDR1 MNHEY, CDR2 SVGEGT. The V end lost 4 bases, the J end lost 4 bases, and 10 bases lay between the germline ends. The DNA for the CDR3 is TGTGCCAGCAGTTTCTGGACCGGAGAGACCCAGTACTTC. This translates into CASSFWTGETQYF.

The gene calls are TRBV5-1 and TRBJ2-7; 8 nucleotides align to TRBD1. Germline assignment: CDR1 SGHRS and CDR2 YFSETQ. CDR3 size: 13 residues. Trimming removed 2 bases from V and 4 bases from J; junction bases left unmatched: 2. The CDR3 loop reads CASSFTGGYEQYF. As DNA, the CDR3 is TGCGCCAGCAGCTTCACAGGGGGGTACGAGCAGTACTTC.

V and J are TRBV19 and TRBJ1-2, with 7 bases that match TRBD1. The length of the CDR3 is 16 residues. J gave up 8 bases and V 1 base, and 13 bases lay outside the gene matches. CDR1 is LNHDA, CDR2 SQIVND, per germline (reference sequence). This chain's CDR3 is CASSIVGTAGSRGYTF. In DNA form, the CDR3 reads TGTGCCAGTAGTATAGTCGGGACAGCGGGTTCGCGGGGCTACACCTTC.

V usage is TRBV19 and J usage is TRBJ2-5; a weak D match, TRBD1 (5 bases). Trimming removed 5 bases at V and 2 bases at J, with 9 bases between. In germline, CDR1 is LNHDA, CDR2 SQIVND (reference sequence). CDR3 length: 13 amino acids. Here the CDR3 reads CASSGRAQETQYF. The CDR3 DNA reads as TGTGCCAGTAGTGGCAGGGCGCAAGAGACCCAGTACTTC.